These 21 T cell receptor beta chains were all obtained from the same sample, sequenced in a study of regulatory T cells in long-lasting Graves disease. Noted time point: newly diagnosed GD, antithyroid drugs for less than 3 months. PBMC RNA served as the TCR library source. Investigators prepared the TCR beta libraries by applying iRepertoire HTBI primers and Arm-PCR of CDR3 regions. TCRdb analysed the multiplex PCR reads with MiXCR anew, one entry per CDR3 protein. The sample carries some 250,000 distinct CDR3 sequences, around a sixth recorded once. The data were also submitted as part of a second study, on T cells in Graves' hyperthyroidism and ophthalmopathy.

This specimen consisted of peripheral blood mononuclear cells (PBMCs), obtained at new diagnosis, from a patient treated with antithyroid drugs. These receptors came from a woman in her twenties or thirties with Graves disease.

This clonotype has a count of ten or more. The chain has TRBV12-3 or TRBV12-4 and TRBJ2-7, with TRBD2 as a possible D gene (5 bases). The CDR3 is 11 amino acids. Trimming took off 5 bases at V and 7 bases at J, with 9 bases between the two ends. CDR3 loop: CASSQSGEQYF. The CDR3 DNA follows: TGTGCCAGCAGTCAGTCGGGGGAGCAGTACTTC.

The V gene is TRBV4-2, the J gene TRBJ1-1, with a possible D match to TRBD1 (6 bases). Trimming removed 3 bases from V and 1 base from J, with 12 bases in between. The CDR3 runs to 15 residues. Germline assignment: CDR1 LGHNA and CDR2 YNFKEQ. The DNA for the CDR3 is TGTGCCAGCAGCCAGGGGGGACACCCGAACACTGAAGCTTTCTTT. Protein sequence: CASSQGGHPNTEAFF.

This clonotype showed up many times. This chain uses TRBV5-5 with TRBJ2-7; perhaps TRBD1 as D (5 bases). The CDR3 covers 14 residues. The V gene lost 3 bases and the J gene lost 4 bases, with 14 bases spanning the gap. The germline gives CDR1 SGHKS, CDR2 YYEKEE (reference sequence). CDR3 in DNA: TGTGCCAGCAGCTGGAGCAGGGCGGCGTACGAGCAGTACTTC. This gives the protein CASSWSRAAYEQYF.

With regard to this clonotype: Possible read error: a much larger clone is one base away. In this CDR3 the conserved last residue, phenylalanine or tryptophan, is missing, so a read error is likely. This chain uses TRBV18 with TRBJ2-2, with 7 bases identical to TRBD1. The CDR3 extends over 16 amino acids. The germline V gene has CDR1 KGHSH and CDR2 LQKENI. After removal of 4 bases from V and 2 bases from J, the junction contained 7 bases not matched to a gene. The CDR3 DNA reads as TGTGCCAGCTCACAAGGGACAGCCGCAAACACCGGGGAGCTGTTTCTT. This encodes CASSQGTAANTGELFL.

There are many counts of this clonotype. The genes are TRBV12-3 or TRBV12-4 and TRBJ1-5; D is undetermined. V was pared by 1 base and J by 5 bases, with 12 bases between. There are 15 residues in the CDR3. CDR3: CASSLVKGRHQPQHF. CDR3 nucleotides: TGTGCCAGCAGTTTAGTTAAGGGAAGACATCAGCCCCAGCATTTT.

Of note for this clonotype: A far larger clone is just one base off, so this is likely a read error. The J gene is TRBJ2-5, the V gene TRBV7-2; TRBD2 matches 9 bases. Trimming took 5 bases from V and 7 from J; bases not matched to a gene: 17. The germline CDR1 and CDR2 sequences are SGHTA and FQGNSA. The CDR3 is made up of 17 amino acids. CDR3 region: CASSPHSRAGGGGTQYF. The CDR3 DNA is TGTGCCAGCAGCCCCCACTCCAGAGCGGGCGGGGGGGGGACCCAGTACTTC.

A remark on this clonotype: It is likely a read error: a sequence one base away is far more abundant. The chain couples TRBV12-3 or TRBV12-4 to TRBJ2-3, with D hard to call. Gene TRBJ2-1 matches the end of the DNA better, so the J call may be wrong. The CDR3 extends over 13 amino acids. The CDR3 here is CASSSHAGSEQFF. DNA for the CDR3: TGTGCCAGCAGTTCCCACGCCGGCAGTGAGCAGTTCTTC.

This clonotype has at least ten counts. This rearrangement joins TRBV9 to TRBJ2-3; 9 positions match TRBD1. The CDR3 has 15 residues. V shed 4 bases, J shed 2 bases, and the junction held 5 bases outside the gene matches. Germline values: CDR1 SGDLS, CDR2 YYNGEE. CDR3 sequence: CASSLRTGATDTQYF. CDR3 bases: TGTGCCAGCAGCCTCAGGACAGGGGCCACAGATACGCAGTATTTT.

The chain uses TRBV20-1 and TRBJ2-2, with D possibly matching TRBD1 (6 bases). Per the germline V gene, CDR1 is DFQATT and CDR2 is SNEGSKA (reference sequence). Trimming removed 3 bases from V and 6 bases from J, with 11 bases in between. The length of the CDR3 is 13 residues. CDR3 sequence: CSASLGAPGELFF. The CDR3 DNA follows: TGCAGTGCTAGTTTGGGGGCCCCCGGGGAGCTGTTTTTT.

This clonotype was picked up many times. V and J are TRBV5-1 and TRBJ2-3; the D gene is possibly TRBD2 (6 bases). CDR3 length equals 18 residues. The V end was cut by 3 bases, the J end by 3 bases, with 23 bases between. CDR1 is SGHRS and CDR2 is YFSETQ in the germline V gene. CDR3 bases: TGCGCCAGCAGCTGGAGCGGGTCAAAGGGGAGGTCGACAGATACGCAGTATTTT. Translating gives CASSWSGSKGRSTDTQYF.

The chain has TRBV2 and TRBJ1-1; D is ambiguous. Germline CDR1 is SNHLY and CDR2 is FYNNEI. The ends were cut back, 6 bases at V and 4 bases at J, with 12 bases in the middle. This CDR3 has 13 amino acids. The CDR3 DNA sequence: TGTGCCAGCAGGAACAGCGGGAGCACTGAAGCTTTCTTT. It codes for CASRNSGSTEAFF. Filled out from reference TRBV2 and TRBJ1-1, the complete variable domain reads EPEVTQTPSHQVTQMGQEVILRCVPISNHLYFYWYRQILGQKVEFLVSFYNNEISEKSEIFDDQFSVERPDGSNFTLKIRSTKLEDSAMYFCASRNSGSTEAFFGQGTRLTVV.

This clonotype was counted a few times. A junction boundary mismatches the germline segment, possibly from a read error. The chain has TRBV9 and TRBJ2-2, with D maybe TRBD1 (6 bases). Germline V gene data show CDR1 as SGDLS and CDR2 as YYNGEE. The CDR3 is 16 residues long. CDR3 residues: CASSVDRVGNTGELFF. Here the CDR3 DNA reads TGTGCCAGCAGCGTAGACAGGGTGGGGAACACCGGAGAGCTGTTTTTT.

The chain uses TRBV13 and TRBJ2-5; no firm D call. Trimming took off 1 base at V and 5 bases at J, with 8 bases between the two ends. The germline gives CDR1 PRHDT, CDR2 FYEKMQ (reference sequence). The CDR3 length is 13 residues. CDR3 sequence reads: CASSLDRMETQYF. CDR3 sequence (DNA): TGTGCCAGCAGCTTAGATAGGATGGAGACCCAGTACTTC.

This chain uses TRBV5-1 with TRBJ2-5; 11 nucleotides match TRBD1. The CDR3 spans 14 residues. The junction had 3 bases not matched to a gene; V was cut back by 5 bases and J by 3 bases. In germline, CDR1 is SGHRS, CDR2 YFSETQ. The CDR3 reads CASRRTGGEETQYF. The CDR3 DNA reads TGCGCCAGCAGGAGGACAGGGGGCGAAGAGACCCAGTACTTC.

This clonotype was seen at least ten times. The genes are TRBV2 and TRBJ2-2, with 8 bases fitting TRBD1. The CDR3 is made up of 13 amino acids. The junction had 1 base not matched to a gene; V was cut back by 7 bases and J by 3 bases. Germline CDR1 is SNHLY and CDR2 is FYNNEI. For the CDR3, the DNA is TGTGCCAGCATGACAGGGGACACCGGGGAGCTGTTTTTT. This gives the protein CASMTGDTGELFF.

The rearrangement links TRBV6-5 to TRBJ1-1, with 8 bases fitting TRBD1. Germline V gene data show CDR1 as MNHEY and CDR2 as SVGAGI. V trimming: 0 bases; J trimming: 1 base; junction bases outside the gene matches: 4. The length of the CDR3 is 16 residues. The DNA of the CDR3 is TGTGCCAGCAGTTACTCTTCAGGGACAGGGAACACTGAAGCTTTCTTT. As protein: CASSYSSGTGNTEAFF.

This clonotype was seen repeatedly, ten times or more. The chain carries TRBV29-1 and TRBJ1-1; no clear D. CDR3 length: 12 amino acids. V lost 5 bases and J 1 base, leaving 8 bases between the germline ends. CDR1 and CDR2 (germline): SQVTM, ANQGSEA. The CDR3 is CSVHGRNTEAFF. CDR3 DNA: TGCAGCGTTCACGGACGGAACACTGAAGCTTTCTTT.

There are many counts of this clonotype. The CDR3 here is CSAPRTGFLDTEAFF. CDR3 nucleotide sequence: TGCAGTGCCCCCCGGACAGGGTTTTTGGACACTGAAGCTTTCTTT. The chain is built from TRBV20-1 and TRBJ1-1; 8 positions match TRBD1. This CDR3 region has 15 residues. The trim removed 6 bases at V and 3 bases at J, leaving 12 bases unmatched. Germline CDR1 and CDR2: DFQATT and SNEGSKA (reference sequence).

This clonotype was detected ten times or more. The V gene is TRBV18, the J gene TRBJ1-5; D might be TRBD1 (6 bases). The germline gives CDR1 KGHSH, CDR2 LQKENI. V lost 4 bases and J lost 6, with 16 bases in between. This CDR3 has 15 amino acids. The CDR3 DNA reads TGTGCCAGCTCACTGTCGGACAGCAGGGGTCAGCCCCAGCATTTT. Translation: CASSLSDSRGQPQHF.

This clonotype was detected ten times or more. This rearrangement joins TRBV20-1 to TRBJ1-1, with TRBD1 matching over 8 bases. The CDR3 is made up of 14 amino acids. Germline V gene lookup returns CDR1 DFQATT and CDR2 SNEGSKA (reference sequence). With 7 bases clipped from V and 0 bases from J, the junction kept 7 bases outside the gene matches. DNA of the CDR3: TGCAGTGTTGCCTCAGGGGGCTTGAACACTGAAGCTTTCTTT. This sequence encodes CSVASGGLNTEAFF.

The table lists this clonotype with a few counts. The V gene is TRBV2, the J gene TRBJ2-5; D unresolved. Germline V gene sequence: CDR1 SNHLY, CDR2 FYNNEI. V gave up 4 bases and J gave up 4 bases, with 13 bases separating them. The CDR3 is 14 residues long. CDR3 residues: CASSATPARETQYF. In DNA form, the CDR3 reads TGTGCCAGCAGTGCAACTCCGGCCAGAGAGACCCAGTACTTC.